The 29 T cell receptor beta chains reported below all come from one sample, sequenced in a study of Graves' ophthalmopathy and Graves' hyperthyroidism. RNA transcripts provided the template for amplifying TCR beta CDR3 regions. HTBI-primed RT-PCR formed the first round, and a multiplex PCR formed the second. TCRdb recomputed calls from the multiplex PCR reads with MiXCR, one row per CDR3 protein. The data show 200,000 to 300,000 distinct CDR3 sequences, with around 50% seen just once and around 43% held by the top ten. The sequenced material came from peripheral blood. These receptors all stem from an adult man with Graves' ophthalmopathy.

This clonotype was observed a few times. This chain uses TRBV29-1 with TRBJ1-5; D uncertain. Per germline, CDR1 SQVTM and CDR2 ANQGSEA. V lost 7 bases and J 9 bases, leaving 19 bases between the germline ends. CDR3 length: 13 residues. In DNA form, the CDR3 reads TGCAGCGGATCCGAAGGTTACGGCCGGCCCCAGCATTTT. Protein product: CSGSEGYGRPQHF.

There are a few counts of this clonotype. As DNA, the CDR3 is TGTGCCAGCAGCCAAGGGACAGGGGAATTGGAGCAGTACTTC. Translated: CASSQGTGELEQYF. V and J are TRBV3-1 and TRBJ2-7; 9 positions match TRBD1. The CDR3 contains 14 residues. The germline CDR1 and CDR2 sequences are LGHDT and YNNKEL (reference sequence). V lost 1 base to trimming and J lost 7 bases; unmatched junction nucleotides: 5.

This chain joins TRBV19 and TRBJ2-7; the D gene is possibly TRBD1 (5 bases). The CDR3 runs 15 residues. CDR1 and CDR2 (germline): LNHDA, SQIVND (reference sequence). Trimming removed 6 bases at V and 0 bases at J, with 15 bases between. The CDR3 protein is CASSLDRESSYEQYF. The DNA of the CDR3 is TGTGCCAGTAGCCTCGACAGAGAGAGCTCCTACGAGCAGTACTTC. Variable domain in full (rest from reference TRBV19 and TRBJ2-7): DGGITQSPKYLFRKEGQNVTLSCEQNLNHDAMYWYRQDPGQGLRLIYYSQIVNDFQKGDIAEGYSVSREKKESFPLTVTSAQKNPTAFYLCASSLDRESSYEQYFGPGTRLTVT.

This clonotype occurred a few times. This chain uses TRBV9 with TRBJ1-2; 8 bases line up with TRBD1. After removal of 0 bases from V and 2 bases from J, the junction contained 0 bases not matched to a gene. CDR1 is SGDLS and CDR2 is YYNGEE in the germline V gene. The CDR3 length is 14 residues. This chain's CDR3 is CASSVDRGNYGYTF. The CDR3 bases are TGTGCCAGCAGCGTAGACAGGGGGAACTATGGCTACACCTTC.

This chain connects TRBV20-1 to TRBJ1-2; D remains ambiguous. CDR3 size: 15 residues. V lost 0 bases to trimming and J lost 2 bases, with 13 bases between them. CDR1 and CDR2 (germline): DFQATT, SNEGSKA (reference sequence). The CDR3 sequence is CSARETGVPNYGYTF. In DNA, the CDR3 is TGCAGTGCTAGAGAGACTGGGGTCCCGAACTATGGCTACACCTTC.

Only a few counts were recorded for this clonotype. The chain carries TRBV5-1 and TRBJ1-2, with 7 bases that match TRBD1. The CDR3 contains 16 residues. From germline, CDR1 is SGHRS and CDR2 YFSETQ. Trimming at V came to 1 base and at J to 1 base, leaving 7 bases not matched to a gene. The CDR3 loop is CASSLTTGFDNYGYTF. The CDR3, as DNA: TGCGCCAGCAGCTTGACGACAGGGTTCGATAACTATGGCTACACCTTC.

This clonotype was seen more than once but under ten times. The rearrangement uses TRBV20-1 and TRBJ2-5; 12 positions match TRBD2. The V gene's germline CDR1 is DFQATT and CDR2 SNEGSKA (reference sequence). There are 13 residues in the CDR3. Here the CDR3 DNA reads TGCACCCCCCTAGCGGGAGGGCGTGAGACCCAGTACTTC. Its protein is CTPLAGGRETQYF.

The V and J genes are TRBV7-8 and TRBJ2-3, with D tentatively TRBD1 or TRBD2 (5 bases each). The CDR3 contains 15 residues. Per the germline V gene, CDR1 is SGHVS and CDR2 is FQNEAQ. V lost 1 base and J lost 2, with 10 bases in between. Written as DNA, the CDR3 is TGTGCCAGCAGCTTAGGGGGACCCGCCACAGATACGCAGTATTTT. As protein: CASSLGGPATDTQYF.

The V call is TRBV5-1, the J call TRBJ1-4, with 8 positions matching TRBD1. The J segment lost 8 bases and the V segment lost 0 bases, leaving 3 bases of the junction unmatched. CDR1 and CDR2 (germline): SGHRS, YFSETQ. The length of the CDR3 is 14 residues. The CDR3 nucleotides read TGCGCCAGCAGCTTGGTGACAGGGGCGGAAAAACTGTTTTTT. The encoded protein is CASSLVTGAEKLFF.

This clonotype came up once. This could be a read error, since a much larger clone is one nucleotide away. The CDR3 DNA is TGTGCCAGCAGCGCCGTGGACAGTAGGGGCCACACCTTC. As protein: CASSAVDSRGHTF. The chain joins TRBV9 to TRBJ1-2; weak D call: TRBD1 (6 bases). The CDR3 is 13 amino acids. V gave up 3 bases and J gave up 12 bases, with 18 bases separating them. Per germline, CDR1 SGDLS and CDR2 YYNGEE.

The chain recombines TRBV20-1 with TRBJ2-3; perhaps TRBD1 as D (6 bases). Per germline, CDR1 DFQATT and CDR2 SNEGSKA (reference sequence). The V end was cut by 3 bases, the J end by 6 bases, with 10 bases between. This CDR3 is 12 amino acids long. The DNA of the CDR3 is TGCAGTGCTAGGCCTGACAGGGATACGCAGTATTTT. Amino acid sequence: CSARPDRDTQYF.

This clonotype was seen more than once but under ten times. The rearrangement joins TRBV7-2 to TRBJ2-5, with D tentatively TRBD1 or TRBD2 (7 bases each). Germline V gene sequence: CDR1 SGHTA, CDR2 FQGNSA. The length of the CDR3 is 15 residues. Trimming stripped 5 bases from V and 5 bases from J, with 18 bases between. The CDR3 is CASSPGGLYAETQYF. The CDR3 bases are TGTGCCAGCAGCCCAGGGGGACTATATGCGGAGACCCAGTACTTC.

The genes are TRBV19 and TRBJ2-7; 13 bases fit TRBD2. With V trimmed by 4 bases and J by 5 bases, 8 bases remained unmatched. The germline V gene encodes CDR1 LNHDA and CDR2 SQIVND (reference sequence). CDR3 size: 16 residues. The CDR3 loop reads CASSTRTSGSIDEQYF. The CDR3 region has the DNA TGTGCCAGTAGTACGAGGACTAGCGGGAGTATCGACGAGCAGTACTTC.

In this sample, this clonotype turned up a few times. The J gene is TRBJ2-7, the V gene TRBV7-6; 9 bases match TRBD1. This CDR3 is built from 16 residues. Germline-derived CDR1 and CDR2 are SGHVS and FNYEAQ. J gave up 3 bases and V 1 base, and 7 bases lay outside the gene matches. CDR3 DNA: TGTGCCAGCAGCTTAGTCACGGGACAGGGTGGCTACGAGCAGTACTTC. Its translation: CASSLVTGQGGYEQYF.

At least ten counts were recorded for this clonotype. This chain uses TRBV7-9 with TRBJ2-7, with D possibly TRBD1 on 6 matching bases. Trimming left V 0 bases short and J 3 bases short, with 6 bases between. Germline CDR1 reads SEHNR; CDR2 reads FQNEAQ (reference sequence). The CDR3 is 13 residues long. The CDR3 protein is CASSLAGGYEQYF. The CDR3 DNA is TGTGCCAGCAGCTTAGCAGGGGGCTACGAGCAGTACTTC.

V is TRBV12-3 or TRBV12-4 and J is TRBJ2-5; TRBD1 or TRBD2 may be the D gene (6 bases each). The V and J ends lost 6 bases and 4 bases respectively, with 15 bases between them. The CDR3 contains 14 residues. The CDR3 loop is CASRRGALGETQYF. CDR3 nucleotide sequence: TGTGCCAGCAGGAGGGGGGCCTTGGGAGAGACCCAGTACTTC.

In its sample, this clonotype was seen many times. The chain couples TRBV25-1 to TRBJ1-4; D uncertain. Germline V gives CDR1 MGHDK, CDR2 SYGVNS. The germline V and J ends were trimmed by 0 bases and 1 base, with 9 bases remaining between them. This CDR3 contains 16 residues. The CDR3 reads CASSEYNTRTNEKLFF. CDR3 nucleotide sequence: TGTGCCAGCAGTGAATATAACACCAGAACTAATGAAAAACTGTTTTTT. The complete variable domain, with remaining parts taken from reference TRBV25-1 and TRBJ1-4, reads EADIYQTPRYLVIGTGKKITLECSQTMGHDKMYWYQQDPGMELHLIHYSYGVNSTEKGDLSSESTVSRIRTEHFPLTLESARPSHTSQYLCASSEYNTRTNEKLFFGSGTQLSVL.

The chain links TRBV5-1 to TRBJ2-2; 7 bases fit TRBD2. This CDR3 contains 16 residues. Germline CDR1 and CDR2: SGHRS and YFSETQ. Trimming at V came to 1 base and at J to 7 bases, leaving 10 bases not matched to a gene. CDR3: CASSLLLASNIGELFF. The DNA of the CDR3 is TGCGCCAGCAGCTTGTTACTAGCGTCGAATATCGGGGAGCTGTTTTTT.

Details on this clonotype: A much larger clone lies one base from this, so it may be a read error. The DNA of the CDR3 is TGTGCCAGCAGTTCCAGGGTGAACACTGGAGCTTTCTTT. This gives the protein CASSSRVNTGAFF. This chain links TRBV12-3 or TRBV12-4 with TRBJ1-1, with D possibly TRBD1 on 5 matching bases. The CDR3 runs to 13 residues.

The CDR3 DNA reads as TGTGCCAGCAGTTCGACGGCCGGGGAGCTGTTTTTT. It is translated as CASSSTAGELFF. This sequence joins TRBV7-2 and TRBJ2-2, with D unresolved. V dropped 6 bases and J dropped 6 bases, with 8 bases sitting between them. The germline V gene has CDR1 SGHTA and CDR2 FQGNSA. This CDR3 has 12 amino acids.

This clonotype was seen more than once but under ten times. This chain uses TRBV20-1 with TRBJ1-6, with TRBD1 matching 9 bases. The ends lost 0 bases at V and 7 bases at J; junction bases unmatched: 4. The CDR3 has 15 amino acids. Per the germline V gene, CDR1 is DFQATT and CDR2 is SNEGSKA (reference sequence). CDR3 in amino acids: CSARDGTGPNSPLHF. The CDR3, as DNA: TGCAGTGCTAGAGACGGGACAGGGCCAAATTCACCCCTCCACTTT.

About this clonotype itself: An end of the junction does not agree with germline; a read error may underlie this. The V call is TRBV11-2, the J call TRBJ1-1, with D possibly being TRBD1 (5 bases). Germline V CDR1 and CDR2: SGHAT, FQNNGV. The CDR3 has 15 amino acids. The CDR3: CASSALPGEDTEASF. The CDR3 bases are TGTGCCAGCAGCGCCCTCCCGGGGGAAGACACTGAAGCTTCCTTT.

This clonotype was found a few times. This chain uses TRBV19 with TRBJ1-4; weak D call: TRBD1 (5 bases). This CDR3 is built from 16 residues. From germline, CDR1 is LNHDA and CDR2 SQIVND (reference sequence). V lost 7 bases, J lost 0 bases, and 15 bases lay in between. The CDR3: CASTEGTAATNEKLFF. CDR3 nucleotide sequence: TGTGCCAGTACCGAAGGGACGGCCGCAACTAATGAAAAACTGTTTTTT.

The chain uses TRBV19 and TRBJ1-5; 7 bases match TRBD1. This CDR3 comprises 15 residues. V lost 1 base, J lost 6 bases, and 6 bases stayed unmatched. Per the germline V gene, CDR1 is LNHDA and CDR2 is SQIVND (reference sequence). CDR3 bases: TGTGCCAGTAGTATAGTGGGAGGGGGCGGTCAGCCCCAGCATTTT. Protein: CASSIVGGGGQPQHF.

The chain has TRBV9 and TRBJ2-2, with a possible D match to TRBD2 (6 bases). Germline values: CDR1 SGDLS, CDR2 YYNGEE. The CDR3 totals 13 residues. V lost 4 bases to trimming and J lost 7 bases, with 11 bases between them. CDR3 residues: CASSSLGGGELFF. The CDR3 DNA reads TGTGCCAGCAGCTCACTGGGGGGCGGGGAGCTGTTTTTT.

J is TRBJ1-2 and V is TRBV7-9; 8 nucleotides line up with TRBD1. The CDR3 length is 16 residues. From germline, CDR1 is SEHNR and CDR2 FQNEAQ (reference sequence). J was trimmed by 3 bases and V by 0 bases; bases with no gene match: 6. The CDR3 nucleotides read TGTGCCAGCAGCTTAGCTGGTCCAGGGGGCGACTATGGCTACACCTTC. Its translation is CASSLAGPGGDYGYTF.

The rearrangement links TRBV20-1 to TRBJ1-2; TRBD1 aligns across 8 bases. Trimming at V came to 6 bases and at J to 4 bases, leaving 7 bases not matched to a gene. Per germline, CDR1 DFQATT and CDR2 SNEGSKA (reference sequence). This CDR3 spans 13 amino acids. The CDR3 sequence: CSANTGGSYGYTF. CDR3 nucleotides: TGCAGTGCAAACACAGGGGGTTCCTATGGCTACACCTTC.

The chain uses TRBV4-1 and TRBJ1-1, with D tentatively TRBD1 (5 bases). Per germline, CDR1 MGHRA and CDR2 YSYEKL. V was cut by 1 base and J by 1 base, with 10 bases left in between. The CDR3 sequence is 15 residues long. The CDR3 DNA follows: TGCGCCAGCAGCCAAGTTCGGGGGACGAACACTGAAGCTTTCTTT. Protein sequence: CASSQVRGTNTEAFF.

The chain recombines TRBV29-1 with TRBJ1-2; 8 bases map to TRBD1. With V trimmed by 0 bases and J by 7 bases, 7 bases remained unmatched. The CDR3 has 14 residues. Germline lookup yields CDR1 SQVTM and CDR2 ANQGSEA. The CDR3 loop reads CSVEDEPRGPGYTF. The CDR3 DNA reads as TGCAGCGTTGAAGATGAACCCAGGGGGCCTGGCTACACCTTC. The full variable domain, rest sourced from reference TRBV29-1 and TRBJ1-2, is SAVISQKPSRDICQRGTSLTIQCQVDSQVTMMFWYRQQPGQSLTLIATANQGSEATYESGFVIDKFPISRPNLTFSTLTVSNMSPEDSSIYLCSVEDEPRGPGYTFGSGTRLTVV.